These 14 T cell receptor beta chains originate from one sample sequenced in a study of T cell changes during pregnancy in multiple sclerosis. Using immunoSEQ multiplex PCR, the repertoire was profiled, and TCRdb retains in-frame clones only, with some absent. This sample has about 52,000 clones, with 92% found just once. Material: CD4+ T cells from peripheral blood mononuclear cells, obtained in the third trimester of pregnancy. These receptors all stem from a female donor with multiple sclerosis, enrolled in a pregnancy study.

The chain joins TRBV7-2 to TRBJ2-7, with 8 positions matching TRBD2. The CDR3 sequence is 15 residues long. Germline V lookup: CDR1 SGHTA, CDR2 FQGNSA. J lost 5 bases, V lost 0 bases, and 6 bases had no gene match. The CDR3: CASSLAAGLVHEQYF. Here the CDR3 DNA reads TGTGCCAGCAGCTTAGCAGCGGGACTAGTCCACGAGCAGTACTTC. The complete variable domain, with remaining parts taken from reference TRBV7-2 and TRBJ2-7, reads GAGVSQSPSNKVTEKGKDVELRCDPISGHTALYWYRQSLGQGLEFLIYFQGNSAPDKSGLPSDRFSAERTGGSVSTLTIQRTQQEDSAVYLCASSLAAGLVHEQYFGPGTRLTVT.

The chain couples TRBV2 to TRBJ1-6; TRBD1 agrees at 9 bases. Germline V gene data show CDR1 as SNHLY and CDR2 as FYNNEI. V dropped 6 bases and J dropped 9; count of bases not matched to a gene: 6. This CDR3 contains 14 residues. As DNA, the CDR3 is TGTGCCAGCAGCAGGACAGGGGTAGGTTCACCCCTCCACTTT. Its protein product is CASSRTGVGSPLHF.

The genes are TRBV5-5 and TRBJ1-2, with D possibly being TRBD1 (6 bases). V was trimmed by 4 bases and J by 8 bases, leaving 18 bases between them. CDR1 is SGHKS and CDR2 is YYEKEE in the germline V gene (reference sequence). The CDR3 is made up of 14 amino acids. CDR3 protein: CASSRDVGAPGYTF. In DNA form, the CDR3 reads TGTGCCAGCAGCCGGGATGTGGGGGCGCCCGGCTACACCTTC. Together with reference TRBV5-5 and TRBJ1-2, the CDR3 gives the full variable domain: DAGVTQSPTHLIKTRGQQVTLRCSPISGHKSVSWYQQVLGQGPQFIFQYYEKEERGRGNFPDRFSARQFPNYSSELNVNALLLGDSALYLCASSRDVGAPGYTFGSGTRLTVV.

V usage is TRBV30 and J usage is TRBJ1-6; D is unresolved. CDR3 length: 15 amino acids. V shed 1 base and J shed 7 bases, with 14 bases lying between them. The V gene's germline CDR1 is GTSNPN and CDR2 SVGIG (reference sequence). The CDR3 DNA reads TGTGCCTGGAGTGGAAATCAGGCCAGGAATTCACCCCTCCACTTT. This codes for CAWSGNQARNSPLHF.

The chain joins TRBV2 to TRBJ2-7; the match to TRBD2 covers 10 bases. V lost 1 base to trimming and J lost 3 bases; unmatched junction nucleotides: 3. This CDR3 comprises 15 residues. Germline CDR1 reads SNHLY; CDR2 reads FYNNEI. The CDR3: CASSEGIAGGYEQYF. The CDR3 DNA reads TGTGCCAGCAGTGAAGGGATAGCGGGGGGCTACGAGCAGTACTTC.

The chain carries TRBV29-1 and TRBJ2-1, with D hard to call. Trimming removed 5 bases from V and 2 bases from J, with 10 bases in between. Germline values: CDR1 SQVTM, CDR2 ANQGSEA. The CDR3 totals 13 residues. CDR3 region: CSVPTVAYNEQFF. In DNA, the CDR3 is TGCAGCGTTCCCACGGTAGCCTACAATGAGCAGTTCTTC.

The V call is TRBV6-5, the J call TRBJ1-3, with 9 bases fitting TRBD1. The length of the CDR3 is 15 residues. V lost 6 bases, J lost 7 bases, and 10 bases stayed unmatched. Germline assignment: CDR1 MNHEY and CDR2 SVGAGI. The CDR3 region has the DNA TGTGCCAGCAGCAAAAGAACAGGGGGCGCGAACACCATATATTTT. Its translation: CASSKRTGGANTIYF.

This clone was counted a few times. The chain is built from TRBV7-6 and TRBJ1-1; TRBD1 might be the D (6 bases). Germline V gene sequence: CDR1 SGHVS, CDR2 FNYEAQ. This CDR3 is 15 amino acids long. Trimming pared 3 bases from V and 5 bases from J, leaving 16 bases between. The CDR3 here is CASSFQQGSNTEAFF. The CDR3 DNA is TGTGCCAGCAGCTTCCAACAGGGCTCGAATACTGAAGCTTTCTTT.

The V gene is TRBV16, the J gene TRBJ1-6; weak D call: TRBD1 (5 bases). V was cut by 5 bases and J by 12 bases, with 14 bases left in between. Germline V gene data show CDR1 as KGHSY and CDR2 as FQNENV. The CDR3 sequence is 13 residues long. CDR3 DNA: TGTGCCAGCAGCGAAAACGTGGGGGGACCCCTCCACTTT. This encodes CASSENVGGPLHF.

The rearrangement uses TRBV19 and TRBJ1-6; 9 bases line up with TRBD1. Germline lookup yields CDR1 LNHDA and CDR2 SQIVND (reference sequence). The CDR3 loop spans 16 amino acids. Germline trimming cut 1 base from V and 10 bases from J; bases unmatched to any gene: 8. CDR3 sequence: CASSIVKQGARSPLHF. CDR3 sequence (DNA): TGTGCCAGTAGTATAGTCAAACAGGGGGCAAGGTCACCCCTCCACTTT.

V gene TRBV4-2 combines with J gene TRBJ2-1, with 9 nucleotides matching TRBD1. The CDR3 length is 14 residues. CDR1 is LGHNA and CDR2 is YNFKEQ in the germline V gene. V shed 1 base and J 6 bases; nucleotides not matched to a gene: 1. The CDR3 DNA sequence: TGTGCCAGCAGCCAAGGACAGGGGGTCAATGAGCAGTTCTTC. This sequence encodes CASSQGQGVNEQFF.

The V call is TRBV30, the J call TRBJ1-6; tentatively, D is TRBD1 (5 bases). The CDR3 is 12 amino acids. Trimming removed 2 bases from V and 11 bases from J, with 10 bases in between. CDR1 is GTSNPN and CDR2 is SVGIG in the germline V gene (reference sequence). CDR3 sequence: CAWSSGGTPLHF. DNA for the CDR3: TGTGCCTGGAGTTCGGGGGGTACACCCCTCCACTTT.

The V and J genes are TRBV15 and TRBJ2-1; 9 bases match TRBD2. The trim removed 1 base at V and 2 bases at J, leaving 0 bases unmatched. CDR1 is LNHNV, CDR2 YYDKDF, per germline (reference sequence). The CDR3 loop spans 15 amino acids. The CDR3 here is CATSRGGGAYNEQFF. CDR3 coding DNA: TGTGCCACCAGCAGAGGCGGGGGGGCCTACAATGAGCAGTTCTTC.

The chain joins TRBV6-5 to TRBJ2-7, with 9 bases aligning to TRBD1. Germline CDR1 and CDR2: MNHEY and SVGAGI. This CDR3 is 13 amino acids long. V lost 7 bases and J lost 1; bases outside the gene matches: 2. The DNA of the CDR3 is TGTGCCAGCACCGGGACAGGGTCCTACGAGCAGTACTTC. This sequence encodes CASTGTGSYEQYF.